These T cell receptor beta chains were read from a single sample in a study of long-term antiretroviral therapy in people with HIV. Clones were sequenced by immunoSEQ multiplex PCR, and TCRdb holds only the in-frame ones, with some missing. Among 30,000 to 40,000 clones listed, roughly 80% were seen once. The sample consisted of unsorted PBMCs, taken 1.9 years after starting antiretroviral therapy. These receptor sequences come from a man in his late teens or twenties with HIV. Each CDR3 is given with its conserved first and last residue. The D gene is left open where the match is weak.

cdr3_nt: TGTGCCAGCAGCCCCGTCCCGGGACAGGGGGCCCAGCCCTTC
cdr3_aa: CASSPVPGQGAQPF
j_call: TRBJ1-2
v_call: TRBV28
d_call: TRBD1

cdr3_nt: TGTGCCAGCAGTCCGGACAGGGGGGGTGGCTACACCTTC
cdr3_aa: CASSPDRGGGYTF
j_call: TRBJ1-2
v_call: TRBV28
d_call: TRBD1

cdr3_nt: TGTGCCAGCAGTCCGGACTCGCCGGAGACCCAGTACTTC
cdr3_aa: CASSPDSPETQYF
j_call: TRBJ2-5
v_call: TRBV6-5
d_call: NA

cdr3_nt: TGTGCCAGCAGCTTAGAGCGAAGGACAGGACAGTACGAGCAGTACTTC
cdr3_aa: CASSLERRTGQYEQYF
j_call: TRBJ2-7
v_call: TRBV11-2
d_call: TRBD1

cdr3_nt: TGTGCCTGGAGTGGGCAGGGTGGAACTGAAGCTTTCTTT
cdr3_aa: CAWSGQGGTEAFF
j_call: TRBJ1-1
v_call: TRBV30
d_call: NA

cdr3_nt: TGTGCCAGCAGTTTAGGCAGGGCAACAGATACGCAGTATTTT
cdr3_aa: CASSLGRATDTQYF
j_call: TRBJ2-3
v_call: TRBV28
d_call: NA

cdr3_nt: TGTGCCAGCAGTGTCTCCCTCACAGATACGCAGTATTTT
cdr3_aa: CASSVSLTDTQYF
j_call: TRBJ2-3
v_call: TRBV28
d_call: NA

cdr3_nt: TGTGCCAGCGGAGCCACCTCGGGACGCATCTATGGCTACACCTTC
cdr3_aa: CASGATSGRIYGYTF
j_call: TRBJ1-2
v_call: TRBV13
d_call: NA

cdr3_nt: TGTGCCAGCAGTCAGGGACAGGGGCGAGGCTCCTATAATTCACCCCTCCACTTT
cdr3_aa: CASSQGQGRGSYNSPLHF
j_call: TRBJ1-6
v_call: TRBV27
d_call: TRBD1

cdr3_nt: TGTGCCAGCAGCTCCATGGTGCCGCAGTATTTT
cdr3_aa: CASSSMVPQYF
j_call: TRBJ2-3
v_call: TRBV2
d_call: NA